The 8 T cell receptor beta chains below come from one sample, sequenced in a study of cytomegalovirus exposure and HLA in healthy donors. Sequencing was performed with immunoSEQ multiplex PCR; in TCRdb, only in-frame clones are kept and a portion is missing. The repertoire holds 110,000 or so clones, with 70% to 90% as singletons. Source material: PBMCs. Receptors originate from a woman under 30 in good health and CMV-seropositive.

This sequence joins TRBV28 and TRBJ2-7; 8 nucleotides align to TRBD1. The germline V gene has CDR1 MDHEN and CDR2 SYDVKM. The CDR3 sequence is 14 residues long. V dropped 6 bases and J dropped 2; count of bases not matched to a gene: 6. The CDR3 region has the DNA TGTGCCAGCAGGACAGGGGTCATTCCCTACGAGCAGTACTTC. Protein sequence: CASRTGVIPYEQYF.

The chain has TRBV28 and TRBJ1-5; TRBD1 is a possible D gene (6 bases). This CDR3 comprises 14 residues. CDR1 and CDR2 from the germline V gene are MDHEN and SYDVKM. V was cut by 1 base and J by 7 bases, with 11 bases left in between. The CDR3 DNA follows: TGTGCCAGCAGTTTATCCGCGGGGGGCCAGCCCCAGCATTTT. Its protein product is CASSLSAGGQPQHF.

CDR3 nucleotide sequence: TGTGCCAGCAGTTTACCATCCACAGGGGTGGGCTATGGCTACACCTTC. This translates into CASSLPSTGVGYGYTF. The chain combines TRBV27 with TRBJ1-2; TRBD1 agrees at 7 bases. From germline, CDR1 is MNHEY and CDR2 SMNVEV (reference sequence). Germline trimming cut 2 bases from V and 4 bases from J; bases unmatched to any gene: 10. The CDR3 runs to 16 residues.

The chain combines TRBV4-2 with TRBJ1-2, with D perhaps TRBD1 (5 bases). The CDR3 runs 14 residues. Trimming stripped 6 bases from V and 0 bases from J, with 11 bases between. The V gene's germline CDR1 is LGHNA and CDR2 YNFKEQ. The CDR3: CASSPGGSNYGYTF. CDR3 nucleotides: TGTGCCAGCAGTCCGGGGGGGTCTAACTATGGCTACACCTTC.

This clone was counted once. The V and J genes are TRBV7-6 and TRBJ2-5; D unclear. V shed 6 bases and J shed 2 bases, with 7 bases lying between them. The CDR3 has 12 amino acids. The germline V gene encodes CDR1 SGHVS and CDR2 FNYEAQ. The CDR3 DNA follows: TGTGCCAGCAGTCTTCTACAAGAGACCCAGTACTTC. The encoded protein is CASSLLQETQYF. Full variable domain (rest looked up from reference TRBV7-6 and TRBJ2-5): GAGVSQSPRYKVTKRGQDVALRCDPISGHVSLYWYRQALGQGPEFLTYFNYEAQQDKSGLPNDRFSAERPEGSISTLTIQRTEQRDSAMYRCASSLLQETQYFGPGTRLLVL.

The rearrangement uses TRBV2 and TRBJ1-1, with D possibly being TRBD1 (5 bases). The CDR3 is 14 residues long. Germline lookup yields CDR1 SNHLY and CDR2 FYNNEI. V gave up 7 bases and J gave up 1 base, with 13 bases separating them. CDR3: CASNIRGRNTEAFF. The CDR3, as DNA: TGTGCCAGCAATATACGGGGGAGGAACACTGAAGCTTTCTTT.

This chain links TRBV11-2 with TRBJ2-7; D unresolved. This CDR3 is built from 13 residues. V gave up 2 bases and J gave up 3 bases, with 8 bases separating them. Per germline, CDR1 SGHAT and CDR2 FQNNGV. CDR3 coding DNA: TGTGCCAGCAGCTTAAACAGAATCTACGAGCAGTACTTC. This codes for CASSLNRIYEQYF.

The V and J genes are TRBV9 and TRBJ2-1, with D possibly TRBD2 on 6 matching bases. Trimming stripped 4 bases from V and 7 bases from J, with 21 bases between. Germline CDR1 and CDR2: SGDLS and YYNGEE. The CDR3 loop spans 16 amino acids. CDR3 DNA: TGTGCCAGCAGCCCAAACAGCGGGTCTAGTGCGAATGAGCAGTTCTTC. It yields the protein CASSPNSGSSANEQFF.